A single sample is the source of the 27 T cell receptor beta chains below, sequenced in a study of blood T cell repertoires in COVID-19. Assay: immunoSEQ multiplex PCR; the TCRdb copy retains only in-frame clones and omits some. The sample shows about 300,000 clones, roughly 80% of them seen only once. Sequencing was carried out using peripheral blood. The receptor set was obtained from a human donor with COVID-19, enrolled during active disease. The donor label of this sample is uncertain.

CDR3 coding DNA: TGTGCCAGCAGCTCCCTCTATAATTCACCCCTCCACTTT. Translated: CASSSLYNSPLHF. The V gene is TRBV7-3, the J gene TRBJ1-6; D is unresolved. The CDR3 has 13 amino acids. The germline gives CDR1 SGHTA, CDR2 FQGTGA. The V end was cut by 4 bases, the J end by 3 bases, with 4 bases between. Together with reference TRBV7-3 and TRBJ1-6, the CDR3 gives the full variable domain: GAGVSQTPSNKVTEKGKYVELRCDPISGHTALYWYRQSLGQGPEFLIYFQGTGAADDSGLPNDRFFAVRPEGSVSTLKIQRTERGDSAVYLCASSSLYNSPLHFGNGTRLTVT.

This clone has just one count. CDR3 coding DNA: TGCAGCGTTGGACACTCAGCTAACTATGGCTACACCTTC. Translating gives CSVGHSANYGYTF. This sequence joins TRBV29-1 and TRBJ1-2; D gene unclear. V was clipped by 4 bases and J by 0 bases, with 9 bases between them. Germline values: CDR1 SQVTM, CDR2 ANQGSEA. CDR3 length: 13 residues. Filled out from reference TRBV29-1 and TRBJ1-2, the complete variable domain reads SAVISQKPSRDICQRGTSLTIQCQVDSQVTMMFWYRQQPGQSLTLIATANQGSEATYESGFVIDKFPISRPNLTFSTLTVSNMSPEDSSIYLCSVGHSANYGYTFGSGTRLTVV.

The chain is built from TRBV27 and TRBJ2-5; 7 nucleotides match TRBD1. The CDR3 contains 15 residues. The V and J ends lost 5 bases and 0 bases, in that order; junction bases with no gene match: 6. In germline, CDR1 is MNHEY, CDR2 SMNVEV (reference sequence). This chain's CDR3 is CASSTRTGYQETQYF. The CDR3 DNA reads as TGTGCCAGCAGTACCCGGACAGGTTACCAAGAGACCCAGTACTTC.

V usage is TRBV7-3 and J usage is TRBJ2-1, with D possibly TRBD1 on 6 matching bases. Trimming took 5 bases from V and 6 from J, leaving 17 bases between them. In germline, CDR1 is SGHTA, CDR2 FQGTGA. The CDR3 totals 15 residues. CDR3 amino acids: CASSIPGQGSNEQFF. CDR3 DNA sequence: TGTGCCAGCAGCATCCCCGGCCAGGGGTCCAATGAGCAGTTCTTC.

The chain joins TRBV6-5 to TRBJ1-5, with a weak D call TRBD1 (6 bases). Looked up from germline, CDR1 is MNHEY and CDR2 is SVGAGI. The V end lost 7 bases, the J end lost 4 bases, and 14 bases lay between the germline ends. There are 14 residues in the CDR3. The CDR3 reads CASKWVGGNQPQHF. The CDR3 DNA is TGTGCCAGCAAGTGGGTAGGGGGAAATCAGCCCCAGCATTTT.

The rearrangement joins TRBV7-2 to TRBJ1-6, with D perhaps matching TRBD1 (5 bases). Germline CDR1 and CDR2: SGHTA and FQGNSA. There are 13 residues in the CDR3. Trimming removed 5 bases at V and 7 bases at J, with 9 bases between. The CDR3 is CASSTYRNSPLHF. CDR3 bases: TGTGCCAGCAGCACTTACAGGAATTCACCCCTCCACTTT.

The gene calls are TRBV28 and TRBJ2-3; TRBD1 matches 7 bases. The CDR3 has 16 amino acids. Germline assignment: CDR1 MDHEN and CDR2 SYDVKM. Losses at the gene ends were 6 bases for V and 2 bases for J; bases not matched to a gene: 11. CDR3 region: CASSLAPGQFTDTQYF. CDR3 in DNA: TGTGCCAGCAGCCTCGCCCCGGGACAGTTCACAGATACGCAGTATTTT.

This rearrangement joins TRBV10-3 to TRBJ2-3, with 8 positions matching TRBD2. The CDR3 extends over 13 amino acids. V shed 10 bases, J shed 5 bases, and the junction held 8 bases outside the gene matches. Germline V gives CDR1 ENHRY, CDR2 SYGVKD. CDR3 sequence: CATERESGDTQYF. In DNA, the CDR3 is TGTGCCACCGAGCGGGAGAGTGGAGATACGCAGTATTTT.

The V call is TRBV3-1 (or the pseudogene TRBV3-2), the J call TRBJ1-1, with TRBD1 identical over 11 bases. J was trimmed by 5 bases and V by 5 bases; bases with no gene match: 7. The germline CDR1 and CDR2 sequences are LGHDT and YNNKEL (reference sequence). This CDR3 has 15 amino acids. Written as DNA, the CDR3 is TGTGCCAGCAGCTGGGGGACAGGGGGACGAACTGAAGCTTTCTTT. This gives the protein CASSWGTGGRTEAFF.

This clone was observed once. The chain recombines TRBV24-1 with TRBJ2-2; D perhaps matches TRBD1 (5 bases). With 0 bases removed from V and 4 bases from J, the gap between germline ends came to 11 bases. The CDR3 length is 16 residues. Germline V lookup: CDR1 KGHDR, CDR2 SFDVKD. In DNA, the CDR3 is TGTGCCACCAGTGATTTGCTGTTGCAGGGCACCGGGGAGCTGTTTTTT. This encodes CATSDLLLQGTGELFF.

The chain links TRBV7-9 to TRBJ2-3, with TRBD2 matching over 9 bases. Germline V gene sequence: CDR1 SEHNR, CDR2 FQNEAQ (reference sequence). The CDR3 consists of 15 residues. V gave up 1 base and J gave up 5 bases; unmatched junction bases: 4. The CDR3 loop is CASSLGSGGGDTQYF. The CDR3 nucleotides read TGTGCCAGCAGCTTAGGTAGCGGGGGAGGAGATACGCAGTATTTT.

The chain is built from TRBV19 and TRBJ2-1; perhaps TRBD1 as D (5 bases). The CDR3 runs to 12 residues. From germline, CDR1 is LNHDA and CDR2 SQIVND (reference sequence). This CDR3 is CVASDRFNEQFF. The CDR3 DNA sequence: TGTGTAGCCTCCGACAGATTCAATGAGCAGTTCTTC.

The V and J genes are TRBV3-1 (or the pseudogene TRBV3-2) and TRBJ2-1; 7 bases map to TRBD2. The V and J ends lost 3 bases and 6 bases, in that order; junction bases with no gene match: 11. The CDR3 consists of 16 residues. Germline V gene lookup returns CDR1 LGHDT and CDR2 YNNKEL (reference sequence). The CDR3 reads CASSHPSGVPGNEQFF. Here the CDR3 DNA reads TGTGCCAGCAGCCACCCAAGCGGGGTTCCAGGCAATGAGCAGTTCTTC.

The chain joins TRBV19 to TRBJ2-1; 8 bases are a match to TRBD2. Losses at the gene ends were 1 base for V and 9 bases for J; bases not matched to a gene: 11. The CDR3 totals 16 residues. The germline V gene has CDR1 LNHDA and CDR2 SQIVND (reference sequence). The chain's CDR3 is CASSIATGGPQGEQFF. CDR3 DNA sequence: TGTGCCAGTAGTATAGCGACGGGAGGGCCGCAAGGTGAGCAGTTCTTC.

The rearrangement joins TRBV10-3 to TRBJ2-2, with TRBD1 identical over 12 bases. Per germline, CDR1 ENHRY and CDR2 SYGVKD. Germline trimming cut 10 bases from V and 2 bases from J; bases unmatched to any gene: 11. The CDR3 runs 17 residues. This CDR3 reads CATKAPGQGANTGELFF. Here the CDR3 DNA reads TGTGCCACCAAAGCCCCGGGACAGGGGGCAAACACCGGGGAGCTGTTTTTT.

This clone was counted once. The chain links TRBV7-9 to TRBJ1-4, with D possibly TRBD1 on 5 matching bases. The CDR3 totals 15 residues. Looked up from germline, CDR1 is SEHNR and CDR2 is FQNEAQ (reference sequence). V lost 1 base to trimming and J lost 6 bases, with 12 bases between them. The CDR3 sequence is CASSLVQGGDEKLFF. CDR3 DNA sequence: TGTGCCAGCAGCTTAGTTCAGGGCGGGGATGAAAAACTGTTTTTT. The full variable domain, its missing parts supplied by reference TRBV7-9 and TRBJ1-4, is DTGVSQNPRHKITKRGQNVTFRCDPISEHNRLYWYRQTLGQGPEFLTYFQNEAQLEKSRLLSDRFSAERPKGSFSTLEIQRTEQGDSAMYLCASSLVQGGDEKLFFGSGTQLSVL.

V usage is TRBV5-6 and J usage is TRBJ2-7, with 13 bases fitting TRBD2. Per the germline V gene, CDR1 is SGHDT and CDR2 is YYEEEE. J was trimmed by 7 bases and V by 5 bases; bases with no gene match: 12. This CDR3 comprises 16 residues. CDR3 in amino acids: CASRPGTSGVDGEQYF. The CDR3 DNA reads as TGTGCCAGCAGGCCCGGGACTAGCGGGGTGGATGGGGAGCAGTACTTC.

This rearrangement joins TRBV6-6 to TRBJ1-5, with a tentative D call TRBD1 (6 bases). V gave up 7 bases and J gave up 0 bases, with 13 bases separating them. The germline V gene has CDR1 MNHNY and CDR2 SVGAGI (reference sequence). This CDR3 has 15 amino acids. The CDR3 DNA sequence: TGTGCCAGCAACCCGACAGGCCCTAGCAATCAGCCCCAGCATTTT. This codes for CASNPTGPSNQPQHF.

This chain joins TRBV6-5 and TRBJ1-1, with a possible D match to TRBD1 (5 bases). The CDR3 has 15 residues. Germline assignment: CDR1 MNHEY and CDR2 SVGAGI. The germline V and J ends were trimmed by 8 bases and 8 bases, with 24 bases remaining between them. The CDR3 sequence is CASADPTTPYREAFF. The CDR3 DNA reads as TGTGCCAGCGCGGACCCTACCACCCCATACAGGGAAGCTTTCTTT.

The chain is built from TRBV5-1 and TRBJ1-3; 8 positions agree with TRBD1. The CDR3 has 16 amino acids. J was trimmed by 2 bases and V by 2 bases; bases with no gene match: 6. CDR1 is SGHRS and CDR2 is YFSETQ in the germline V gene. CDR3 sequence (DNA): TGCGCCAGCAGCTTAAACAGGGGGTCTACTGGAAACACCATATATTTT. This codes for CASSLNRGSTGNTIYF.

V usage is TRBV7-3 and J usage is TRBJ2-3; 7 nucleotides agree with TRBD1. Per the germline V gene, CDR1 is SGHTA and CDR2 is FQGTGA. V lost 2 bases to trimming and J lost 4 bases; unmatched junction nucleotides: 9. CDR3 length: 16 residues. CDR3 in amino acids: CASSLPLTGSADTQYF. The CDR3 nucleotides read TGTGCCAGCAGCTTACCCTTGACAGGGTCCGCAGATACGCAGTATTTT. The whole variable domain, filled in from reference TRBV7-3 and TRBJ2-3, reads GAGVSQTPSNKVTEKGKYVELRCDPISGHTALYWYRQSLGQGPEFLIYFQGTGAADDSGLPNDRFFAVRPEGSVSTLKIQRTERGDSAVYLCASSLPLTGSADTQYFGPGTRLTVL.

This clone has a single count. V and J are TRBV19 and TRBJ2-1; 12 bases agree with TRBD2. Germline loops: CDR1 LNHDA, CDR2 SQIVND (reference sequence). V gave up 3 bases and J gave up 6 bases; unmatched junction bases: 18. The CDR3 has 20 amino acids. For the CDR3, the DNA is TGTGCCAGTAGTATCCTACGTCCCGGGACTAGCGGGCCCTTCTTCAATGAGCAGTTCTTC. It codes for CASSILRPGTSGPFFNEQFF. Using reference TRBV19 and TRBJ2-1 for the parts outside the CDR3, the full variable domain is DGGITQSPKYLFRKEGQNVTLSCEQNLNHDAMYWYRQDPGQGLRLIYYSQIVNDFQKGDIAEGYSVSREKKESFPLTVTSAQKNPTAFYLCASSILRPGTSGPFFNEQFFGPGTRLTVL.

This clone was detected once. This chain connects TRBV15 to TRBJ2-2, with 8 nucleotides matching TRBD1. V was clipped by 0 bases and J by 6 bases; unmatched bases: 3. This CDR3 spans 15 amino acids. CDR1 LNHNV and CDR2 YYDKDF come from the germline V gene (reference sequence). DNA for the CDR3: TGTGCCACCAGCAGAGAGGACAGGGACCCCGGGGAGCTGTTTTTT. The encoded protein is CATSREDRDPGELFF.

This sequence joins TRBV9 and TRBJ2-5; 7 bases align to TRBD1. Per germline, CDR1 SGDLS and CDR2 YYNGEE. The ends lost 4 bases at V and 5 bases at J; junction bases unmatched: 11. The CDR3 contains 15 residues. The CDR3 spells CASSPGTAQEETQYF. In DNA form, the CDR3 reads TGTGCCAGCAGCCCTGGGACAGCCCAGGAGGAGACCCAGTACTTC.

This rearrangement joins TRBV4-3 to TRBJ1-6; D is ambiguous. The CDR3 has 17 amino acids. Trimming pared 0 bases from V and 0 bases from J, leaving 9 bases between. The germline V gene encodes CDR1 LGHNA and CDR2 YSLEER. The CDR3 DNA is TGCGCCAGCAGCCAAGATCGTACGAGCTCCTATAATTCACCCCTCCACTTT. It codes for CASSQDRTSSYNSPLHF.

This clone was picked up a small number of times. This chain connects TRBV7-9 to TRBJ2-1, with TRBD2 identical over 8 bases. The ends lost 1 base at V and 7 bases at J; junction bases unmatched: 9. This CDR3 has 16 residues. In germline, CDR1 is SEHNR, CDR2 FQNEAQ (reference sequence). The CDR3 DNA is TGTGCCAGCAGCTTAGTGGTGAGCGGGAGAGCGAATGAGCAGTTCTTC. It codes for CASSLVVSGRANEQFF.

V is TRBV29-1 and J is TRBJ1-1, with D possibly TRBD1 on 5 matching bases. The CDR3 covers 14 residues. Trimming pared 0 bases from V and 4 bases from J, leaving 12 bases between. Per germline, CDR1 SQVTM and CDR2 ANQGSEA. The CDR3 nucleotides are TGCAGCGTTGAAGAGGGGGGTCGGGGCACTGAAGCTTTCTTT. The encoded protein is CSVEEGGRGTEAFF.